This is a list of T cell receptor beta chains from one sample in a study of OX40 agonist ivuxolimab in advanced cancers. Profiling relied on immunoSEQ multiplex PCR, and the TCRdb table lists in-frame clones only, not all of them. Here the sample spans roughly 48,000 clones, about 83% being singletons. The sequenced sample was CD4+ or CD8+ T cells sorted from blood, obtained in a trial of the OX40 agonist ivuxolimab. The receptors derive from an adult with an advanced solid tumor such as melanoma, head and neck, liver or kidney cancer. Each CDR3 is given with its conserved first and last residue. D genes are given only for firm matches. Clone size is given for some rows only: seen once, a few or many times, or a class if the clone is expanded.

abundance,d_gene,j_gene,v_gene,CDR3nt,CDR3aa
.,TRBD2,TRBJ2-1,TRBV6-6,TGTGCCAGCAGTAGCGGGGGGCCTTCCTACAATGAGCAGTTCTTC,CASSSGGPSYNEQFF
.,TRBD2,TRBJ2-3,TRBV7-9,TGTGCCAGCAGCCTTCGGACTAGCGGATACACAGATACGCAGTATTTT,CASSLRTSGYTDTQYF
.,.,TRBJ2-7,TRBV9,TGTGCCAGCAGCGTAGGTGGGACCTCTCATCAGTACTTC,CASSVGGTSHQYF
.,.,TRBJ2-3,TRBV5-1,TGCGCCAGCAGCTTGGAGAAAAGCACAGATACGCAGTATTTT,CASSLEKSTDTQYF
.,TRBD1,TRBJ2-7,TRBV11-2,TGTGCCAGCAGCCGATACGGGACAGGGCCCCGGGAGCAGTACTTC,CASSRYGTGPREQYF
.,.,TRBJ1-3,TRBV4-3,TGCGCCAGCAGCCAAGTTTTGGCTTCTGGAAACACCATATATTTT,CASSQVLASGNTIYF
.,.,TRBJ2-1,TRBV6-5,TGTGCCAGCAGTTCCGGACGGAAAAAGTACAATGAGCAGTTCTTC,CASSSGRKKYNEQFF
.,.,TRBJ1-6,TRBV15,TGTGCCACCAGCAGAGATCCCTCTCTAACAACTTCACCCCTCCACTTT,CATSRDPSLTTSPLHF
.,.,TRBJ1-2,TRBV7-2,TGTGCCAGCAGCCCAGGGGTATTCGGCGTCGGGTATGGCTACACCTTC,CASSPGVFGVGYGYTF
.,.,TRBJ1-6,TRBV5-1,TGCGCCAGCAGCGATCGGAGCCCCTATAATTCACCCCTCCACTTT,CASSDRSPYNSPLHF
.,.,TRBJ1-5,TRBV29-1,TGCAGCGTTGGATGGCCCCAGCATTTT,CSVGWPQHF
.,.,TRBJ1-1,TRBV30,TGTGCCTGGAGCGGACTGGGAGGGACTGAAGCTTTCTTT,CAWSGLGGTEAFF
.,.,TRBJ2-6,TRBV18,TGTGCCAGCTCAGACACAGGTTTCTCTGGGGCCAACGTCCTGACTTTC,CASSDTGFSGANVLTF
.,.,TRBJ2-3,TRBV5-8,TGTGCCAGCAGCTTTGGCCAGATCATTATCACAGATACGCAGTATTTT,CASSFGQIIITDTQYF
.,.,TRBJ1-2,TRBV6-1,TGTGCCAGCAGCCCCACTGGAAACTATGGCTACACCTTC,CASSPTGNYGYTF
.,.,TRBJ1-6,TRBV7-6,TGTGCCAGCAGCTTTCAGGGAGATAATTCACCCCTCCACTTT,CASSFQGDNSPLHF
.,.,TRBJ2-7,TRBV5-8,TGTGCCAGCAGATTGGACACAGCGACCGACATCGAGCAGTACTTC,CASRLDTATDIEQYF
.,TRBD2,TRBJ2-5,TRBV4-1,TGCGCCAGCAGCCAAGGCCGAGCGGGGGAGACCCAGTACTTC,CASSQGRAGETQYF
.,TRBD1,TRBJ2-5,TRBV5-6,TGTGCCAGCAGCTGGACAGGGAGTCAAGAGACCCAGTACTTC,CASSWTGSQETQYF
once,.,TRBJ2-2,TRBV27,TGTGCCAGCAGTTTCCAGACAGGGAACACCGGGGAGCTGTTTTTT,CASSFQTGNTGELFF
.,.,TRBJ2-7,TRBV30,TGTGCCTGGAGTGTAGGCTTGCGGGGCGGCTACGAGCAGTACTTC,CAWSVGLRGGYEQYF
.,.,TRBJ2-7,TRBV6-6,TGTGCCAGCAGTTATGCCGGGGGGCACTACGAGCAGTACTTC,CASSYAGGHYEQYF
.,.,TRBJ1-2,TRBV5-1,TGCGCCAGCAGCTCGAACAACAGGGCCACTAACTATGGCTACACCTTC,CASSSNNRATNYGYTF
.,.,TRBJ2-5,TRBV6-5,TGTGCCAGCAGTGCCCCGGGGGCCGGGACCCAGTACTTC,CASSAPGAGTQYF
.,TRBD1,TRBJ1-4,TRBV5-5,TGTGCCAGCAGCCCGGGACAGTGGAATGAAAAACTGTTTTTT,CASSPGQWNEKLFF
once,.,TRBJ2-5,TRBV19,TGTGCCAGTAGCCACGGGGTACAAGAGACCCAGTACTTC,CASSHGVQETQYF
once,.,TRBJ2-7,TRBV5-5,TGTGCCAGCAGCTTGGGGGACATGCTATACGAGCAGTACTTC,CASSLGDMLYEQYF
few,.,TRBJ2-2,TRBV6-1,TGTGCCAGCAGTGAAGCATTCGGACCCTTTGTAGGGGGAACCGGGGAGCTGTTTTTT,CASSEAFGPFVGGTGELFF
.,.,TRBJ2-1,TRBV19,TGTGCCAGTAGTATAGGACAGAACAATGAGCAGTTCTTC,CASSIGQNNEQFF
.,TRBD1,TRBJ2-3,TRBV5-1,TGCGCCAGCCGGACAGGGGGCACAGATACGCAGTATTTT,CASRTGGTDTQYF
.,.,TRBJ1-3,TRBV29-1,TGCAGCGTTGCGGCTACAGGACTCACCTCTGGAAACACCATATATTTT,CSVAATGLTSGNTIYF
.,TRBD1,TRBJ2-7,TRBV15,TGTGCCACCAGCAGACACAGGGGGCGAGACGAGCAGTACTTC,CATSRHRGRDEQYF
.,.,TRBJ2-5,TRBV11-2,TGTGCCAGCAGCTTACTTCAGGGGAGGCAAGAGACCCAGTACTTC,CASSLLQGRQETQYF
.,TRBD1,TRBJ1-2,TRBV19,TGTGCCAGTAGTCACGGACAGGCTGGGGATGGCTACACCTTC,CASSHGQAGDGYTF
.,.,TRBJ2-2,TRBV7-2,TGTGCCAGCAGCTTAGCCACCGGGGAGCTGTTTTTT,CASSLATGELFF
.,.,TRBJ2-1,TRBV5-1,TGCGCCAGCAGCCTCGCTATCTCCTACAATGAGCAGTTCTTC,CASSLAISYNEQFF
.,.,TRBJ2-7,TRBV18,TGTGCCAGCTCACCTCGGGGATACGAGCAGTACTTC,CASSPRGYEQYF
.,TRBD1,TRBJ2-7,TRBV5-8,TGTGCCAGCAGCAAAGGGACAGTACCCTACGAGCAGTACTTC,CASSKGTVPYEQYF
.,TRBD1,TRBJ2-5,TRBV11-2,TGTGCCAGCAGCTGGACAGGGGAAGAGACCCAGTACTTC,CASSWTGEETQYF
.,TRBD1,TRBJ1-6,TRBV30,TGTGCCTGGAGTTCCGGGACAGTAAATTCACCCCTCCACTTT,CAWSSGTVNSPLHF
.,TRBD1,TRBJ1-6,TRBV9,TGTGCCAGCAGCGTAGGCGATCACAGGGGGGGGTCACCCCTCCACTTT,CASSVGDHRGGSPLHF
.,TRBD1,TRBJ2-2,TRBV7-3,TGTGCCAGCAGCCCTTCCGGGACAGGGTTGGCCGGGGAGCTGTTTTTT,CASSPSGTGLAGELFF
.,TRBD1,TRBJ1-1,TRBV2,TGTGCCAGCTTCGGGACAGGGAGGACTGAAGCTTTCTTT,CASFGTGRTEAFF
.,.,TRBJ2-1,TRBV11-2,TGTGCCAGCAGCTTAAGTCATGGACTCACGAAGCAGTTCTTC,CASSLSHGLTKQFF
.,.,TRBJ1-5,TRBV6-6,TGTGCCAGCAGTTCCCGGGGGGGGAAACAGCCCCAGCATTTT,CASSSRGGKQPQHF